Following are 3 T cell receptor beta chains from one sample sequenced in a study of cytomegalovirus exposure and HLA in healthy donors. With 60 Vbeta and 13 Jbeta primers, the PCR was carried out. Sequenced by immunoSEQ multiplex PCR; TCRdb stores in-frame clones only, minus some. The table shows 150,000 to 200,000 clones, with about 64% occurring only once. Sequences were obtained from PBMCs. All receptors come from a man over 45 in good health and CMV-seronegative.

A single count supports this clone. The chain couples TRBV5-1 to TRBJ2-3; 8 bases are shared with TRBD1. After removal of 4 bases from V and 1 base from J, the junction contained 8 bases not matched to a gene. The CDR3 has 16 residues. Germline CDR1 and CDR2: SGHRS and YFSETQ. The CDR3 region is CASSPPDRAGTDTQYF. The CDR3 coding sequence is TGCGCCAGCAGCCCCCCGGACAGGGCGGGCACAGATACGCAGTATTTT.

Worth noting for this clone: Other DNA sequences in the sample encode the same CDR3. The chain combines TRBV5-1 with TRBJ2-5, with D possibly being TRBD1 (6 bases). Per the germline V gene, CDR1 is SGHRS and CDR2 is YFSETQ. Trimming stripped 2 bases from V and 0 bases from J, with 8 bases between. This CDR3 has 14 residues. The CDR3 sequence is CASSLGQYQETQYF. CDR3 in DNA: TGCGCCAGCAGCTTAGGACAGTACCAAGAGACCCAGTACTTC.

There are a few counts of this clone. The V and J genes are TRBV6-1 and TRBJ1-5; 8 bases agree with TRBD1. V lost 3 bases to trimming and J lost 3 bases; unmatched junction nucleotides: 4. The CDR3 is made up of 15 amino acids. Germline V gives CDR1 MNHNS, CDR2 SASEGT. CDR3 in amino acids: CASSDRTGYNQPQHF. The CDR3 DNA sequence: TGTGCCAGCAGTGATCGGACAGGGTACAATCAGCCCCAGCATTTT.